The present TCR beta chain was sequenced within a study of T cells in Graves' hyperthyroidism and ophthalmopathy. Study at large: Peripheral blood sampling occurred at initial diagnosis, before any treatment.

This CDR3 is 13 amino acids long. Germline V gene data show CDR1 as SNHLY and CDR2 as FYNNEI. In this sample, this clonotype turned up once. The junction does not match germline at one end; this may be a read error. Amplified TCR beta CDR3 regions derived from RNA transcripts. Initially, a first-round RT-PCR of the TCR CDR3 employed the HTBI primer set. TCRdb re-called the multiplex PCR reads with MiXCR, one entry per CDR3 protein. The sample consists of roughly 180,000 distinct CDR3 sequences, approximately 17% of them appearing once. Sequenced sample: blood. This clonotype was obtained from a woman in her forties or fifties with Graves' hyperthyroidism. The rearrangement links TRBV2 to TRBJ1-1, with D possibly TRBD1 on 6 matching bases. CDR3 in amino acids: CASTRGMNTEAFF. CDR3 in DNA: TGTGCTAGCACCAGGGGCATGAACACTGAAGCTTTCTTT. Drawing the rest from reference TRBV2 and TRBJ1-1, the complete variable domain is EPEVTQTPSHQVTQMGQEVILRCVPISNHLYFYWYRQILGQKVEFLVSFYNNEISEKSEIFDDQFSVERPDGSNFTLKIRSTKLEDSAMYFCASTRGMNTEAFFGQGTRLTVV.